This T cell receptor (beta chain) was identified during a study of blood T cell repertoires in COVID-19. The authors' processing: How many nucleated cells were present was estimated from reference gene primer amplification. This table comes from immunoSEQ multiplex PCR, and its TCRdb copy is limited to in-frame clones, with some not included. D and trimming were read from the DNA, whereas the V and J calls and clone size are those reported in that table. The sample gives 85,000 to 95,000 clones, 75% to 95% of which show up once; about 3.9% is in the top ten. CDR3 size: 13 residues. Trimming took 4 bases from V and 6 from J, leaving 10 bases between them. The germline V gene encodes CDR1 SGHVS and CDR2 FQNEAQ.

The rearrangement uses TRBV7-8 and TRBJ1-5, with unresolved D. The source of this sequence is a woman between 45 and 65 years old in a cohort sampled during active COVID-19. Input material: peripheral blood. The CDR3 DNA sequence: TGTGCCAGCAGCTCGAGGCGGGGTCAGCCCCAGCATTTT. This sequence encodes CASSSRRGQPQHF.